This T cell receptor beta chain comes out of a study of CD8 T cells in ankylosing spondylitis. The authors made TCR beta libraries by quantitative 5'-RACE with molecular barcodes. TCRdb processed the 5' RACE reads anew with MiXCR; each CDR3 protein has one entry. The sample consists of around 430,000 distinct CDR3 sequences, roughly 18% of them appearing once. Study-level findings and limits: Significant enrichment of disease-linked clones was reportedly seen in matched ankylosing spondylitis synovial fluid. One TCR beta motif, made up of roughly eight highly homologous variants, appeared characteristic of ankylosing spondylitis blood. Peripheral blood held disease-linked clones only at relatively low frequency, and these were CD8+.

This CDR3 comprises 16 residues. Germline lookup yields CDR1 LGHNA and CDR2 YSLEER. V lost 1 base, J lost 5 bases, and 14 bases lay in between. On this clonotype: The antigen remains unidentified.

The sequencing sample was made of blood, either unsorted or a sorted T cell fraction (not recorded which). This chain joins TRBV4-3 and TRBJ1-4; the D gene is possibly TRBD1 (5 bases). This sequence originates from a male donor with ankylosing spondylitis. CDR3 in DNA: TGCGCCAGCAGCCAAGTTCCGGGACGGTTGAATGAAAAACTGTTTTTT. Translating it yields CASSQVPGRLNEKLFF.